This TCR beta chain is from a study of Tregs in tolerant kidney transplant recipients. Only one count was recorded for this clone. Its antigen remains unknown. The V gene's germline CDR1 is SGHAT and CDR2 FQNNGV. V lost 6 bases and J 2 bases, leaving 18 bases between the germline ends. CDR3 size: 16 residues. Thawed PBMCs were FACS-sorted into unstimulated CD4+CD25+CD127- regulatory T cells, CD4+CD25- non-regulatory cells, CD4 and CD8 cells. Study-wide results and limits: Findings come from small patient numbers and require larger validation.

Clones were read by immunoSEQ multiplex PCR, and TCRdb kept only the in-frame ones, dropping some. This sample has about 110,000 clones, with around 91% found just once. The TCR sequence derives from a human donor who received a combined kidney and bone marrow transplant. The chain recombines TRBV11-2 with TRBJ2-3; D possibly corresponds to TRBD2 (6 bases). Sequenced material: CD4+ T cells from blood, taken before the transplant. The CDR3 spells CASSLAGRGITDTQYF. For the CDR3, the DNA is TGTGCCAGCAGTTTGGCGGGGCGGGGCATCACAGATACGCAGTATTTT.